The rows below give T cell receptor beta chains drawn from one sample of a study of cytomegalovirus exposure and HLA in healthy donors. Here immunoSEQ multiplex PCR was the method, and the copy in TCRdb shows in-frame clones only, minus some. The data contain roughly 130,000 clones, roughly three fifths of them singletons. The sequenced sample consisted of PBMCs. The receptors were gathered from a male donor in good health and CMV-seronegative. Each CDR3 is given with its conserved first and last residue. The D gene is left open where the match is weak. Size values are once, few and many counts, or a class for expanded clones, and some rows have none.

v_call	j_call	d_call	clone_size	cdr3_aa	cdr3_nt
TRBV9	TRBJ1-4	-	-	CASSVDGAVNEKLFF	TGTGCCAGCAGCGTAGACGGAGCGGTTAATGAAAAACTGTTTTTT
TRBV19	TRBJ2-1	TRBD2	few	CASSFGGSHNEQFF	TGTGCCAGCAGCTTCGGGGGGTCTCACAATGAGCAGTTCTTC
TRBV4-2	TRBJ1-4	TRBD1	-	CATGQGRGEKLFF	TGTGCCACCGGACAGGGTCGTGGGGAAAAACTGTTTTTT
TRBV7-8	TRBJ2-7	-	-	CASSLGSPSYEQYF	TGTGCCAGCAGCTTAGGCAGTCCTTCCTACGAGCAGTACTTC
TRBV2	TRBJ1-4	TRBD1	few	CASSRTGEKLFF	TGTGCCAGCAGCCGGACAGGTGAAAAACTGTTTTTT
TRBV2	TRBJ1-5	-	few	CASSEANGHLSNQPQHF	TGTGCCAGCAGTGAAGCGAATGGGCACCTTAGCAATCAGCCCCAGCATTTT
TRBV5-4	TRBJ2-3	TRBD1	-	CASSLAGTGGWGDTQYF	TGTGCCAGCAGCTTGGCCGGGACAGGGGGTTGGGGAGATACGCAGTATTTT
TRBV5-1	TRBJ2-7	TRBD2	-	CASSLGAGGYEQYF	TGCGCCAGCAGCTTGGGGGCGGGGGGCTACGAGCAGTACTTC
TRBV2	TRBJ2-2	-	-	CASSEAGRSNTGELFF	TGTGCCAGCAGTGAAGCGGGCAGGTCGAACACCGGGGAGCTGTTTTTT
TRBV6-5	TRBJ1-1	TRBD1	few	CASSEQGTGEAFF	TGTGCCAGCAGCGAACAGGGGACGGGTGAAGCTTTCTTT
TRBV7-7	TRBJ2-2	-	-	CASSPDPGGGELFF	TGTGCTAGCAGCCCCGACCCCGGGGGCGGGGAGCTGTTTTTT
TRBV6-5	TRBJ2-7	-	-	CASSSSTGTYEQYF	TGTGCCAGCAGTTCAAGTACAGGAACCTACGAGCAGTACTTC
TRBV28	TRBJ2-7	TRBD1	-	CASSLAGTGGLTNFYEQYF	TGTGCCAGCAGTTTAGCTGGGACAGGGGGCCTCACAAACTTCTACGAGCAGTACTTC